This entry lists 22 T cell receptor beta chains sequenced from one sample in a study of shared clonotypes between healthy human individuals. Here immunoSEQ multiplex PCR was the method, and the copy in TCRdb shows in-frame clones only, minus some. The sample has about 1,800,000 clones; about 95% are singletons. The naive CD8 subset, CD45RO-negative cells positively selected for CCR7, excluded terminally differentiated effector memory CD45RA+ cells. The sample taken for sequencing was naive CD8+ T cells sorted from blood. All receptors derive from a man between 18 and 35 years old in good health.

The V call is TRBV9, the J call TRBJ1-6, with D tentatively TRBD1 (5 bases). The CDR3 loop spans 16 amino acids. Germline-derived CDR1 and CDR2 are SGDLS and YYNGEE. V dropped 0 bases and J dropped 10 bases, with 17 bases sitting between them. The DNA of the CDR3 is TGTGCCAGCAGCGTAGATCCCGGGGACGGGAGGTCACCCCTCCACTTT. It yields the protein CASSVDPGDGRSPLHF.

This sequence joins TRBV5-1 and TRBJ2-1; a possible D gene is TRBD1 (6 bases). CDR1 is SGHRS and CDR2 is YFSETQ in the germline V gene. This CDR3 comprises 16 residues. V lost 2 bases and J 2 bases, leaving 14 bases between the germline ends. Here the CDR3 DNA reads TGCGCCAGCAGCTTCAGAAGGACAGATGCCTACAATGAGCAGTTCTTC. Residues: CASSFRRTDAYNEQFF.

The chain is built from TRBV21-1 and TRBJ2-7; TRBD1, the D gene given by the table, was not confirmed from the DNA. TRBV21-1 constitutes a pseudogene. This CDR3 region has 18 residues. CDR3 sequence reads: CASSKGGPRTPPCYEQYF. CDR3 in DNA: TGTGCCAGCAGCAAAGGGGGGCCAAGGACACCCCCATGCTACGAGCAGTACTTC.

As for this clone: A junction end diverges from the germline sequence, so it may reflect a read error. This sequence joins TRBV7-7 and TRBJ2-1; D is possibly TRBD2 (5 bases). Germline V gene lookup returns CDR1 SSHAT and CDR2 FNYEAQ (reference sequence). The CDR3 covers 14 residues. This CDR3 reads CASSFSEAGNEQFF. The CDR3 DNA follows: TGTGCTAGCAGCTTCTCGGAGGCTGGTAATGAGCAGTTCTTC.

V usage is TRBV28 and J usage is TRBJ1-5, with D possibly being TRBD1 (5 bases). V was trimmed by 10 bases and J by 7 bases, leaving 17 bases between them. The CDR3 loop spans 13 amino acids. Germline lookup yields CDR1 MDHEN and CDR2 SYDVKM. The CDR3 DNA is TGTGCCACCCAGCGCGGGGGAGGGCAGCCCCAGCATTTT. It encodes CATQRGGGQPQHF.

The DNA of the CDR3 is TGCGCCAGCAGCTATGAGCGGGAGGGAGACAATGAGCAGTTCTTC. This codes for CASSYEREGDNEQFF. The chain carries TRBV4-1 and TRBJ2-1, with 10 positions matching TRBD2. Germline V gene sequence: CDR1 MGHRA, CDR2 YSYEKL. The CDR3 length is 15 residues. Germline trimming cut 5 bases from V and 5 bases from J; bases unmatched to any gene: 6.

On this clone itself: The identical CDR3 is also encoded by other nucleotide sequences in the sample. Here the CDR3 reads CASSQEPGLTEAFF. CDR3 DNA sequence: TGCGCCAGCAGCCAAGAACCGGGGCTCACTGAAGCTTTCTTT. The chain links TRBV4-1 to TRBJ1-1; possibly TRBD1 for D (5 bases). Germline CDR1 is MGHRA and CDR2 is YSYEKL. The CDR3 covers 14 residues. V gave up 0 bases and J gave up 4 bases, with 9 bases separating them.

Regarding this clone: Other nucleotide sequences in the sample specify the same CDR3. The gene calls are TRBV27 and TRBJ1-5; no clear D. V was trimmed by 2 bases and J by 1 base, leaving 6 bases between them. Germline V gene lookup returns CDR1 MNHEY and CDR2 SMNVEV (reference sequence). This CDR3 is 14 amino acids long. The CDR3 sequence: CASSLLGSNQPQHF. DNA for the CDR3: TGTGCCAGCAGTTTACTTGGAAGCAATCAGCCCCAGCATTTT.

This chain joins TRBV29-1 and TRBJ2-7; D possibly corresponds to TRBD2 (5 bases). Germline V CDR1 and CDR2: SQVTM, ANQGSEA. The germline V and J ends were trimmed by 3 bases and 4 bases, with 13 bases remaining between them. This CDR3 has 13 amino acids. The CDR3 region is CSVEISGWYEQYF. CDR3 nucleotides: TGCAGCGTTGAGATTTCGGGGTGGTACGAGCAGTACTTC.

This clone came up once. This same CDR3 is encoded by further DNA sequences in the sample. V is TRBV7-9 and J is TRBJ2-2; D is uncertain. This CDR3 has 12 residues. Trimming left V 6 bases short and J 6 bases short, with 8 bases between. From germline, CDR1 is SEHNR and CDR2 FQNEAQ (reference sequence). CDR3 nucleotides: TGTGCCAGCAGTTTGGGGTCCGGGGAGCTGTTTTTT. This sequence encodes CASSLGSGELFF.

As concerns this clone: The sample holds other DNA sequences that translate to the same CDR3. The rearrangement joins TRBV4-1 to TRBJ2-7, with 9 nucleotides matching TRBD2. From germline, CDR1 is MGHRA and CDR2 YSYEKL. The V gene end was trimmed by 1 base and the J gene end by 0 bases; junction bases not matched to a gene: 1. The CDR3 totals 15 residues. CDR3 sequence (DNA): TGCGCCAGCAGCCAAGTTAGCGGGAGCTCCTACGAGCAGTACTTC. Translation: CASSQVSGSSYEQYF.

This clone appeared a single time. CDR3 residues: CAIMGSSYEQYF. The DNA of the CDR3 is TGTGCCATCATGGGCAGTTCCTACGAGCAGTACTTC. This chain links TRBV10-3 with TRBJ2-7; D not certain. The CDR3 is made up of 12 amino acids. Trimming took off 7 bases at V and 1 base at J, with 8 bases between the two ends. Per germline, CDR1 ENHRY and CDR2 SYGVKD.

The chain combines TRBV7-6 with TRBJ2-7; D may match TRBD1 or TRBD2 (5 bases each). CDR3 length: 16 amino acids. Germline loops: CDR1 SGHVS, CDR2 FNYEAQ. The ends were cut back, 4 bases at V and 1 base at J, with 17 bases in the middle. The CDR3 loop reads CASSSHYTGGSYEQYF. The CDR3 region has the DNA TGTGCCAGCAGCTCCCATTACACTGGGGGTTCCTACGAGCAGTACTTC.

The chain uses TRBV11-1 and TRBJ2-1, with 15 bases aligning to TRBD2. After removal of 3 bases from V and 0 bases from J, the junction contained 6 bases not matched to a gene. Per germline, CDR1 SGHAT and CDR2 FQDESV (reference sequence). This CDR3 is built from 19 residues. DNA for the CDR3: TGTGCCAGCAGCTTGGGACTAGCGGGGGGCCGTAGCTCCTACAATGAGCAGTTCTTC. This translates into CASSLGLAGGRSSYNEQFF.

V gene TRBV2 combines with J gene TRBJ1-2, with D possibly TRBD1 on 5 matching bases. V dropped 1 base and J dropped 13 bases, with 10 bases sitting between them. The length of the CDR3 is 11 residues. From germline, CDR1 is SNHLY and CDR2 FYNNEI. CDR3 protein: CASSEGLGRTF. CDR3 coding DNA: TGTGCCAGCAGTGAAGGGCTGGGGCGCACCTTC.

The genes are TRBV7-9 and TRBJ2-3, with no clear D. The CDR3 totals 13 residues. The V and J ends lost 1 base and 2 bases respectively, with 4 bases between them. The germline V gene encodes CDR1 SEHNR and CDR2 FQNEAQ (reference sequence). CDR3 DNA sequence: TGTGCCAGCAGCTTAGAAGCCACAGATACGCAGTATTTT. Its protein is CASSLEATDTQYF.

V gene TRBV4-3 combines with J gene TRBJ2-7; D gene unclear. The CDR3 consists of 15 residues. V lost 0 bases and J 3 bases, leaving 12 bases between the germline ends. Germline CDR1 reads LGHNA; CDR2 reads YSLEER. The CDR3 sequence: CASSQDIGPYYEQYF. CDR3 coding DNA: TGCGCCAGCAGCCAAGATATCGGTCCATACTACGAGCAGTACTTC.

This clone has just one count. This CDR3 is also generated by other DNA sequences in the sample. The chain combines TRBV7-9 with TRBJ2-7, with D perhaps being TRBD1 or TRBD2 (5 bases each). The CDR3 sequence is 13 residues long. Germline values: CDR1 SEHNR, CDR2 FQNEAQ (reference sequence). The V gene lost 5 bases and the J gene lost 0 bases, with 8 bases spanning the gap. The CDR3 DNA reads TGTGCCAGCAGCGAGGGGTCCTCCTACGAGCAGTACTTC. Translation gives CASSEGSSYEQYF. The full variable domain, in which reference TRBV7-9 and TRBJ2-7 provide the parts outside the CDR3, is DTGVSQNPRHKITKRGQNVTFRCDPISEHNRLYWYRQTLGQGPEFLTYFQNEAQLEKSRLLSDRFSAERPKGSFSTLEIQRTEQGDSAMYLCASSEGSSYEQYFGPGTRLTVT.

This clone was observed a single time. The chain recombines TRBV10-3 with TRBJ2-7, with 8 bases matching TRBD1. CDR1 and CDR2 from the germline V gene are ENHRY and SYGVKD. The CDR3 is 14 amino acids. Trimming removed 4 bases from V and 5 bases from J; junction bases left unmatched: 7. The CDR3 loop reads CAISAPDRDHEQYF. The CDR3 DNA sequence: TGTGCCATCAGTGCCCCGGACAGGGACCACGAGCAGTACTTC.

As DNA, the CDR3 is TGTGCCAGCAGCGTAGCAGGGTACGGCAATCAGCCCCAGCATTTT. This encodes CASSVAGYGNQPQHF. The chain couples TRBV9 to TRBJ1-5; perhaps TRBD1 as D (5 bases). This CDR3 is built from 15 residues. The V gene's germline CDR1 is SGDLS and CDR2 YYNGEE. The V and J ends lost 0 bases and 2 bases respectively, with 9 bases between them.

J is TRBJ1-1 and V is TRBV10-2; no definite D call. From germline, CDR1 is WSHSY and CDR2 SAAADI. V shed 4 bases and J shed 2 bases, with 8 bases lying between them. CDR3 length: 13 amino acids. CDR3 bases: TGCGCCAGCAGTGCGGGGTTTAACACTGAAGCTTTCTTT. This sequence encodes CASSAGFNTEAFF.

This rearrangement joins TRBV7-9 to TRBJ2-5, with 8 nucleotides matching TRBD1. The V and J ends lost 5 bases and 5 bases, in that order; junction bases with no gene match: 10. Germline V CDR1 and CDR2: SEHNR, FQNEAQ (reference sequence). CDR3 length: 15 amino acids. CDR3 loop: CASSTRTGIVETQYF. CDR3 nucleotide sequence: TGTGCCAGCAGCACCCGGACAGGGATTGTGGAGACCCAGTACTTC.